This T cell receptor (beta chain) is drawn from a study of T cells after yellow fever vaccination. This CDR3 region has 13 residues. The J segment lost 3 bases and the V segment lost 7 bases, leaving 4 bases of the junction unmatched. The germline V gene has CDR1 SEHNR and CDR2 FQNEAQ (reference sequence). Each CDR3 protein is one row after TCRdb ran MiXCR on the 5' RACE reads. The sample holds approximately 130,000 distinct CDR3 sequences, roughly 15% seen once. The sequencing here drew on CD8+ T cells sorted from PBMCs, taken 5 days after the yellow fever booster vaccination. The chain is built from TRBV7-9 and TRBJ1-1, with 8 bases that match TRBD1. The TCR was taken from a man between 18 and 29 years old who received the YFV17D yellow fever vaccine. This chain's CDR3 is CASTGGGDTEAFF. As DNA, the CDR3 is TGTGCCAGCACAGGGGGCGGGGACACTGAAGCTTTCTTT.